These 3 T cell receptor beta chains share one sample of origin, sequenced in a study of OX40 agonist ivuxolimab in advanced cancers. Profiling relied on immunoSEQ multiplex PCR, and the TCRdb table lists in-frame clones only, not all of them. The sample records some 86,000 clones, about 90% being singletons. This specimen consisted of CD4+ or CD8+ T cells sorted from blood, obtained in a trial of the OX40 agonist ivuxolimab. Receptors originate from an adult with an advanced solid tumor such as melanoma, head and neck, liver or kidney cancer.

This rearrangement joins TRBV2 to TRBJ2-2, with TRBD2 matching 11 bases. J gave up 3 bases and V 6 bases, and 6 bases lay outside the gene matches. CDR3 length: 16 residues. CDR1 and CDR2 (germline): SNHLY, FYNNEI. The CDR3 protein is CASSATSGGHTGELFF. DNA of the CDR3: TGTGCCAGCAGCGCTACTAGCGGGGGACACACCGGGGAGCTGTTTTTT. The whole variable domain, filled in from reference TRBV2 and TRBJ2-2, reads EPEVTQTPSHQVTQMGQEVILRCVPISNHLYFYWYRQILGQKVEFLVSFYNNEISEKSEIFDDQFSVERPDGSNFTLKIRSTKLEDSAMYFCASSATSGGHTGELFFGEGSRLTVL.

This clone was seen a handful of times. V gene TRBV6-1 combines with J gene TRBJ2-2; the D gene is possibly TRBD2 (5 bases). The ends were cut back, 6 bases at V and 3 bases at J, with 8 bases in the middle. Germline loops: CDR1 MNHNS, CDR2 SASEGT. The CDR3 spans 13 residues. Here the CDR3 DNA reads TGTGCCAGCAGATGGGGAGACACCGGGGAGCTGTTTTTT. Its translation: CASRWGDTGELFF.

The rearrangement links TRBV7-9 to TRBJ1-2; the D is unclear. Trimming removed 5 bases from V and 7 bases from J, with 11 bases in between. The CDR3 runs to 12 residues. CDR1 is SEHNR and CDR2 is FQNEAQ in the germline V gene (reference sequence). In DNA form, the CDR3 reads TGTGCCAGCAGCCCGACGGCCGGTGGCTACACCTTC. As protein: CASSPTAGGYTF.